This is a list of T cell receptor beta chains from one sample in a study of T cell repertoires in cytomegalovirus infection. TCRdb ran MiXCR on the reads and lists one entry per CDR3 protein. This table has fewer than 30,000 distinct CDR3 sequences, 20% to 25% appearing once. Antigen specificity for these receptors is unknown. The source material was CD8+ T cells from cultured PBMCs, sampled from culture after CMV antigen stimulation. The receptor set was obtained from a human donor in good health (CMV status not recorded). Some clones in this sample may be carry-over from other donors' samples. Each CDR3 is given with its conserved first and last residue. Each record gives: J gene, V gene, clone size, D gene, CDR3 protein, CDR3 DNA. D genes are given only for firm matches. The listing skips clone size in some rows; elsewhere it reads once, few, many or a size class.

TRBJ2-3 TRBV7-2 many TRBD2 CASSLWLAGLPDTQYF TGTGCCAGCAGCTTGTGGCTAGCGGGGTTACCAGATACGCAGTATTTT
TRBJ2-1 TRBV7-6 . . CASNKLGGGPHEQFF TGTGCCAGCAACAAACTAGGGGGGGGGCCCCATGAGCAGTTCTTC
TRBJ1-4 TRBV4-3 . . CASSQWGRGEKLFF TGCGCCAGCAGCCAGTGGGGGCGCGGTGAAAAACTGTTTTTT
TRBJ2-3 TRBV7-2 many . CASSDVPDTQYF TGTGCCAGCAGCGACGTCCCAGATACGCAGTATTTT
TRBJ2-7 TRBV28 . TRBD2 CASSLGVLAVSYEQYF TGTGCCAGCAGTTTGGGAGTACTAGCGGTTTCCTACGAGCAGTACTTC
TRBJ1-5 TRBV7-6 . . CVSSAGLDQPQHF TGTGTCAGCAGCGCAGGGTTAGATCAGCCCCAGCATTTT
TRBJ2-7 TRBV7-8 . . CASSLSWEGYEQYF TGTGCCAGCAGCTTAAGTTGGGAAGGATACGAGCAGTACTTC
TRBJ2-5 TRBV11-2 many TRBD1 CASSLGQSTETQYF TGTGCCAGCAGCTTGGGACAGTCTACCGAGACCCAGTACTTC
TRBJ1-1 TRBV6-2/TRBV6-3 . TRBD1 CASSQRDRFYEAAFF TGTGCCAGCAGCCAGAGGGACAGGTTTTATGAGGCGGCTTTCTTT
TRBJ1-5 TRBV7-9 few . CASSLGVGGPISTQHF TGTGCCAGCAGCTTAGGGGTTGGGGGCCCGATCAGTACCCAGCATTTT
TRBJ2-7 TRBV3-1 few . CASSQGTVFYEQYF TGTGCCAGCAGCCAAGGGACAGTCTTCTACGAGCAGTACTTC
TRBJ2-1 TRBV24-1 . TRBD1 CATSDLPGGENEQFF TGTGCCACCAGTGATTTGCCAGGGGGAGAAAATGAGCAGTTCTTC
TRBJ2-7 TRBV6-1 many . CASRNPLGNSYEQYF TGTGCCAGCAGAAACCCGCTCGGGAACTCCTACGAGCAGTACTTC
TRBJ2-7 TRBV15 few . CATSGQSYEQYF TGTGCCACCAGTGGACAGTCCTACGAGCAGTACTTC
TRBJ2-1 TRBV27 . . CASSPVGSNEQFF TGTGCCAGCAGTCCCGTCGGTTCGAATGAGCAGTTCTTC
TRBJ1-1 TRBV6-5 . . CASSYGGITEAFF TGTGCCAGCAGTTACGGGGGGATCACTGAAGCTTTCTTT
TRBJ2-5 TRBV7-2 many TRBD1 CASSLVQGSVGETQYF TGTGCCAGCAGCTTAGTACAGGGGTCGGTGGGGGAGACCCAGTACTTC
TRBJ2-7 TRBV7-2 . . CASSQGVREQYF TGTGCCAGCAGTCAGGGAGTCCGCGAGCAGTACTTC
TRBJ1-2 TRBV7-6 once TRBD1 CASSLTGQGAMNGYTF TGTGCCAGCAGTCTCACGGGACAGGGGGCTATGAATGGCTACACCTTC
TRBJ1-1 TRBV19 many TRBD1 CASSILGTGITEAFF TGTGCCAGTAGTATTCTCGGGACAGGAATCACTGAAGCTTTCTTT
TRBJ2-1 TRBV7-8 many . CASSPLGPNEQFF TGTGCCAGCAGCCCGCTAGGGCCCAATGAGCAGTTCTTC
TRBJ2-1 TRBV7-6 . . CASSLTEGNEQFF TGTGCTAGCAGCCTCACAGAGGGGAATGAGCAGTTCTTC
TRBJ1-1 TRBV2 . . CASSVQVNTEAFF TGTGCCAGCAGCGTACAGGTTAACACTGAAGCTTTCTTT
TRBJ2-7 TRBV11-2 . . CASSPQGWYEQYF TGTGCCAGCAGTCCTCAGGGGTGGTACGAGCAGTACTTC
TRBJ1-6 TRBV7-2 . . CASSSMTVNNSPLHF TGTGCCAGCAGCTCCATGACAGTAAATAATTCACCCCTCCACTTT
TRBJ1-4 TRBV7-8 many . CATIGGEKLFF TGTGCCACGATAGGGGGTGAAAAACTGTTTTTT
TRBJ1-5 TRBV27 . . CASSLEAGLNQPQHF TGTGCCAGCAGTTTAGAGGCAGGCCTCAATCAGCCCCAGCATTTT
TRBJ1-3 TRBV6-5 few TRBD1 CAVGTGISGNTIYF TGTGCCGTAGGGACAGGGATCTCTGGAAACACCATATATTTT
TRBJ2-7 TRBV4-1 . . CASSQEDRTYREQYF TGCGCCAGCAGCCAAGAAGACAGGACTTACCGAGAGCAGTACTTC
TRBJ2-5 TRBV7-2 many . CASSPPMTEETQYF TGTGCCAGCAGCCCCCCGATGACAGAAGAGACCCAGTACTTC
TRBJ2-2 TRBV11-2 few . CASSLTPPRVRAGELFF TGTGCCAGCAGCTTAACTCCTCCAAGGGTTAGGGCCGGGGAGCTGTTTTTT
TRBJ2-2 TRBV4-3 few TRBD1 CASGGQGEGELFF TGCGCCAGCGGTGGACAGGGGGAGGGGGAGCTGTTTTTT
TRBJ2-2 TRBV6-5 . . CASRATGIGELFF TGTGCCAGCAGGGCAACAGGGATCGGGGAGCTGTTTTTT
TRBJ2-7 TRBV7-6 many TRBD2 CASSRIAGVDYEQYF TGTGCCAGCAGCCGAATAGCGGGGGTCGACTACGAGCAGTACTTC
TRBJ1-2 TRBV6-6 . . CASSLGRGAGYTF TGTGCCAGCAGTTTGGGCAGAGGAGCTGGCTACACCTTC
TRBJ1-2 TRBV7-2 many . CASSRRQGGPYGYTF TGTGCCAGCAGTAGACGACAAGGCGGCCCTTATGGCTACACCTTC
TRBJ1-2 TRBV7-9 many . CASSPAGLYGYTF TGTGCCAGCAGCCCCGCAGGGCTCTATGGCTACACCTTC
TRBJ2-5 TRBV29-1 . TRBD2 CSVVLAGGPQETQYF TGCAGCGTCGTACTAGCGGGGGGGCCACAAGAGACCCAGTACTTC
TRBJ2-1 TRBV12-3/TRBV12-4 many . CASSFQGHNEQFF TGTGCCAGCAGTTTTCAGGGGCACAATGAGCAGTTCTTC
TRBJ2-7 TRBV2 many TRBD1 CASIPGGQSYEQYF TGTGCCAGCATTCCAGGGGGACAGTCCTACGAGCAGTACTTC
TRBJ2-5 TRBV11-2 . TRBD2 CASGIAGDVGLWETQYF TGTGCCAGCGGTATAGCGGGGGACGTCGGCTTGTGGGAGACCCAGTACTTC
TRBJ2-1 TRBV2 . . CASSVVSANEQFF TGTGCCAGCAGTGTGGTAAGCGCGAATGAGCAGTTCTTC
TRBJ2-3 TRBV11-2 . TRBD2 CASSSGTSGTDTQYF TGTGCCAGCAGCTCCGGGACTAGCGGAACAGATACGCAGTATTTT
TRBJ1-5 TRBV2 . TRBD1 CASSSGGNQPQHF TGTGCCAGCAGTTCAGGGGGGAATCAGCCCCAGCATTTT
TRBJ1-5 TRBV7-2 many . CASSQAVNSNQPQHF TGTGCCAGCAGCCAGGCAGTGAATAGCAATCAGCCCCAGCATTTT
TRBJ1-5 TRBV2 . TRBD1 CASSEQGASNQPQHF TGTGCCAGCAGTGAACAGGGGGCGAGCAATCAGCCCCAGCATTTT
TRBJ1-1 TRBV28 many . CASSRSDLNTEAFF TGTGCCAGCAGTAGATCGGATCTGAACACTGAAGCTTTCTTT
TRBJ2-3 TRBV7-6 few . CASQGPTDTQYF TGTGCCAGCCAGGGCCCCACAGATACGCAGTATTTT
TRBJ2-5 TRBV11-3 . . CASSSDGAAQYF TGTGCCAGCAGCTCCGACGGCGCTGCCCAGTACTTC
TRBJ2-6 TRBV15 . . CATSSGESSTGANVLTF TGTGCCACCAGCAGTGGGGAGTCTAGTACTGGGGCCAACGTCCTGACTTTC
TRBJ1-5 TRBV10-3 many TRBD1 CAISEARGHQPQHF TGTGCCATCAGTGAGGCCAGGGGGCATCAGCCCCAGCATTTT
TRBJ2-2 TRBV11-2 . TRBD1 CASSLVYGTGGGDNTGELFF TGTGCCAGCAGCTTAGTTTATGGGACAGGGGGGGGAGACAACACCGGGGAGCTGTTTTTT
TRBJ2-5 TRBV7-9 few TRBD1 CASSFPGGRGHRSLQETQYF TGTGCCAGCAGCTTCCCTGGCGGCAGGGGGCATAGGTCCCTCCAAGAGACCCAGTACTTC
TRBJ2-3 TRBV7-9 . TRBD1 CASTTGTGHTDTQYF TGTGCCAGCACCACGGGGACAGGGCACACAGATACGCAGTATTTT
TRBJ1-5 TRBV6-2/TRBV6-3 . . CASSYEGYSNQPQHF TGTGCCAGCAGTTACGAGGGTTATAGCAATCAGCCCCAGCATTTT
TRBJ2-7 TRBV27 . TRBD1 CASSYGQAYEQYF TGTGCCAGCAGTTACGGACAGGCATACGAGCAGTACTTC
TRBJ2-5 TRBV6-5 few TRBD1 CASRQQGKTQYF TGTGCCAGCAGACAACAGGGGAAGACCCAGTACTTC